A selection of T cell receptor beta chains follows, all from one sample in a study of cytomegalovirus exposure and HLA in healthy donors. Generated by immunoSEQ multiplex PCR, the TCRdb table keeps only in-frame clones and is missing some. This sample has over 150,000 clones, with around 74% found just once. The sample comprised PBMCs. Source of these receptors: a male donor in good health and CMV-seronegative. Each CDR3 is given without its conserved first and last residue.

v_call: TRBV4-1
j_call: TRBJ2-1
cdr3_aa: ASSTSTSGRGNEQF

v_call: TRBV2
j_call: TRBJ2-1
cdr3_aa: ASGAGDRDEQF

v_call: TRBV28
j_call: TRBJ1-2
cdr3_aa: ASSLPLVSGNYGYT

v_call: TRBV27
j_call: TRBJ1-1
cdr3_aa: ASSIMNTEAF

v_call: TRBV6-1
j_call: TRBJ1-3
cdr3_aa: ASSDRGYSGNTIY

v_call: TRBV7-9
j_call: TRBJ2-7
cdr3_aa: ASRQGLAEPYEQY

v_call: TRBV5-1
j_call: TRBJ2-1
cdr3_aa: ASSLSSGGTAYNEQF

v_call: TRBV30
j_call: TRBJ2-3
cdr3_aa: AWKWRSTDTQY

v_call: TRBV30
j_call: TRBJ1-2
cdr3_aa: AWSVWSGSGYT

v_call: TRBV9
j_call: TRBJ1-3
cdr3_aa: ASSVAQGASSGNTIY

v_call: TRBV4-1
j_call: TRBJ1-4
cdr3_aa: ASGMLQAEKLF

v_call: TRBV6-5
j_call: TRBJ2-1
cdr3_aa: ASSLNRDTFHEQF

v_call: TRBV19
j_call: TRBJ1-3
cdr3_aa: ASRTAPGNTIY

v_call: TRBV11-3
j_call: TRBJ2-3
cdr3_aa: ASSVMGRQDTQY

v_call: TRBV6-6
j_call: TRBJ1-1
cdr3_aa: ASSYAGEVMNTEAF

v_call: TRBV29-1
j_call: TRBJ1-4
cdr3_aa: SVEGGLTNEKLF

v_call: TRBV30
j_call: TRBJ1-5
cdr3_aa: AWMGGPGQPQH

v_call: TRBV5-4
j_call: TRBJ1-3
cdr3_aa: ASSPGGTYSGNTIY

v_call: TRBV11-1
j_call: TRBJ1-1
cdr3_aa: ASSFLGQPNTEAF

v_call: TRBV6-6
j_call: TRBJ1-1
cdr3_aa: ASSYSYDRVGTEAF

v_call: TRBV28
j_call: TRBJ1-6
cdr3_aa: ASSFLGGVNSPLH

v_call: TRBV9
j_call: TRBJ2-5
cdr3_aa: ASSHGEETQY

v_call: TRBV19
j_call: TRBJ1-1
cdr3_aa: ASSSTGGGMNTEAF

v_call: TRBV19
j_call: TRBJ2-1
cdr3_aa: ASSRNRGPSNEQF

v_call: TRBV7-8
j_call: TRBJ1-2
cdr3_aa: ASSLSQGHGYT

v_call: TRBV6-5
j_call: TRBJ2-7
cdr3_aa: ASTKRDRPGEQY

v_call: TRBV27
j_call: TRBJ2-5
cdr3_aa: ASRLGMQETQY

v_call: TRBV18
j_call: TRBJ1-5
cdr3_aa: ASSPMKRANSNQPQH

v_call: TRBV7-9
j_call: TRBJ1-4
cdr3_aa: ASSSRTDEKLF

v_call: TRBV7-2
j_call: TRBJ2-4
cdr3_aa: ASSLAAGMGAKNIQY

v_call: TRBV28
j_call: TRBJ2-1
cdr3_aa: ASSWGTTSYNEQF

v_call: TRBV4-3
j_call: TRBJ1-5
cdr3_aa: ASSQRTASNQPQH

v_call: TRBV28
j_call: TRBJ1-6
cdr3_aa: ASSSSSYNSPLH

v_call: TRBV28
j_call: TRBJ1-5
cdr3_aa: ASREHQRTQPQH

v_call: TRBV6-1
j_call: TRBJ2-1
cdr3_aa: ASRVGVVSYNEQF

v_call: TRBV4-1
j_call: TRBJ2-7
cdr3_aa: ASSQGAGGSYEQY

v_call: TRBV7-8
j_call: TRBJ1-5
cdr3_aa: ASSLRDRDQPQH

v_call: TRBV5-4
j_call: TRBJ1-4
cdr3_aa: ASSSVGGMGEKLF

v_call: TRBV9
j_call: TRBJ2-5
cdr3_aa: ASSLGLAGGETQY

v_call: TRBV10-3
j_call: TRBJ1-5
cdr3_aa: AISQQGEDQPQH